The 5 T cell receptor beta chains reported below all come from one sample, sequenced in a study of beta chain features in type 1 diabetes. All of the isolated RNA was reverse transcribed, so expressed TCRB transcripts were sequenced. Data came from immunoSEQ multiplex PCR; TCRdb stores just in-frame clones and leaves some out. The sample has 240,000 or so clones; roughly two thirds are singletons. The sample comprised naive CD4+ T cells from blood. The receptors stem from a man aged 25 to 45 in good health.

This chain joins TRBV7-2 and TRBJ2-3; tentatively, D is TRBD2 (6 bases). Germline lookup yields CDR1 SGHTA and CDR2 FQGNSA. V lost 5 bases and J 8 bases, leaving 20 bases between the germline ends. This CDR3 is 15 amino acids long. CDR3 in amino acids: CASSRDSSGGVTQYF. The CDR3 DNA reads as TGTGCCAGCAGCCGGGACTCCTCTGGAGGGGTTACGCAGTATTTT.

The V and J genes are TRBV6-6 and TRBJ2-1; 7 bases are a match to TRBD2. The junction had 5 bases not matched to a gene; V was cut back by 6 bases and J by 6 bases. The CDR3 spans 13 residues. CDR1 is MNHNY and CDR2 is SVGAGI in the germline V gene (reference sequence). The CDR3 spells CASSAGLFNEQFF. CDR3 nucleotides: TGTGCCAGCAGCGCGGGACTATTCAATGAGCAGTTCTTC.

The chain is built from TRBV29-1 and TRBJ2-1, with 8 bases matching TRBD1. Germline trimming cut 5 bases from V and 9 bases from J; bases unmatched to any gene: 6. The CDR3 length is 12 residues. Germline CDR1 and CDR2: SQVTM and ANQGSEA. The DNA of the CDR3 is TGCAGCGTTCGTCAGGGGGCGGTTGAGCAGTTCTTC. It yields the protein CSVRQGAVEQFF.

The J gene is TRBJ2-1, the V gene TRBV12-5; D may be TRBD1 (6 bases). The CDR3 sequence is 13 residues long. Germline CDR1 LGHNT, CDR2 FRNRAP. V shed 9 bases and J shed 3 bases, with 12 bases lying between them. CDR3 bases: TGTGCTAGCTCACAGGGTAACTACAATGAGCAGTTCTTC. It codes for CASSQGNYNEQFF.

This clone was seen more than once but under ten times. The genes are TRBV30 and TRBJ1-2; D is unresolved. There are 12 residues in the CDR3. Germline CDR1 GTSNPN, CDR2 SVGIG (reference sequence). V was pared by 3 bases and J by 6 bases, with 11 bases between. The CDR3 DNA reads as TGTGCCTGGAGGAGGAAAGAGGATGGCTACACCTTC. This sequence encodes CAWRRKEDGYTF.